Listed below are T cell receptor beta chains from one sample, sequenced in a study of T-cell reconstitution after alpha-beta-depleted transplantation in children. A single record per CDR3 protein comes from TCRdb applying MiXCR to the PCR reads. In the table there are 380,000 or so distinct CDR3 sequences, about an eighth of which are singletons. Specimen: PBMCs, collected from the stem cell graft. The receptors derive from a human donor who donated a stem cell graft to a child with Fanconi anemia. Each CDR3 is given with its conserved first and last residue. A D gene is named only where the DNA matches it firmly. Expanded clones are given a class, and other clones once, few, many or no size at all.

TRBD2,.,TRBJ2-3,TRBV29-1,CSVEGTSAADTQYF,TGCAGCGTTGAAGGGACTAGCGCGGCAGATACGCAGTATTTT
.,few,TRBJ2-1,TRBV7-8,CASSPARNEQFF,TGTGCCAGCAGCCCAGCAAGGAATGAGCAGTTCTTC
.,.,TRBJ1-3,TRBV7-9,CASSDWLASGNTIYF,TGTGCCAGCTCTGATTGGCTAGCCTCTGGAAACACCATATATTTT
TRBD2,.,TRBJ2-3,TRBV28,CASINVGLAGDTDTQYF,TGTGCCAGCATTAACGTCGGACTAGCGGGGGACACAGATACGCAGTATTTT
.,few,TRBJ1-1,TRBV28,CASTRQLNTEAFF,TGTGCCAGCACACGGCAGTTGAACACTGAAGCTTTCTTT
.,few,TRBJ1-2,TRBV12-3/TRBV12-4,CASSLRDAGYTF,TGTGCCAGCAGTTTGAGGGATGCGGGCTACACCTTC
.,.,TRBJ1-1,TRBV7-2,CASSLGLGNTEAFF,TGTGCCAGCAGCTTAGGACTGGGAAACACTGAAGCTTTCTTT
.,.,TRBJ1-4,TRBV5-6,CASSLSGRFIEGEKLFF,TGTGCCAGCAGCCTTTCGGGACGGTTTATTGAAGGCGAAAAACTGTTTTTT
.,.,TRBJ1-5,TRBV20-1,CSARSAWEGSGPQHF,TGCAGTGCTAGATCGGCTTGGGAGGGATCCGGGCCCCAGCATTTT
.,many,TRBJ1-1,TRBV25-1,CASSEEGLEAFF,TGTGCCAGCAGTGAGGAGGGGTTGGAGGCTTTCTTT
.,few,TRBJ2-5,TRBV6-2/TRBV6-3,CASSPQTETQYF,TGTGCCAGCAGTCCTCAAACGGAGACCCAGTACTTC
.,.,TRBJ1-6,TRBV5-1,CASSLGGSRNSPLHF,TGCGCCAGCAGCTTGGGGGGCAGTCGCAATTCACCCCTCCACTTT
TRBD1,few,TRBJ2-1,TRBV7-7,CASSRDRRNEQFF,TGTGCTAGCAGCCGGGACAGACGCAATGAGCAGTTCTTC
.,few,TRBJ2-3,TRBV2,CASSPDSGSADTQYF,TGTGCCAGCAGTCCCGACTCGGGGTCCGCAGATACGCAGTATTTT
.,many,TRBJ2-1,TRBV27,CASSWSGGYNEQFF,TGTGCCAGCAGTTGGTCCGGGGGATACAATGAGCAGTTCTTC
.,.,TRBJ1-1,TRBV28,CASSFGRPMGTEAFF,TGTGCCAGCAGTTTCGGACGCCCGATGGGCACTGAAGCTTTCTTT
.,few,TRBJ1-4,TRBV7-2,CASSLSGTLSKLFF,TGTGCCAGCAGCTTATCGGGGACCCTAAGTAAACTGTTTTTT
TRBD2,.,TRBJ2-1,TRBV7-3,CASSTQAGPYNEQFF,TGTGCCAGCAGCACTCAAGCGGGGCCCTACAATGAGCAGTTCTTC
TRBD1,many,TRBJ1-1,TRBV7-2,CASSPLGTGLEAFF,TGTGCCAGCAGTCCCTTGGGGACAGGGCTGGAAGCTTTCTTT
TRBD2,many,TRBJ2-3,TRBV6-2/TRBV6-3,CASSHSGGALDTQYF,TGTGCCAGCAGTCATAGCGGGGGGGCCCTGGATACGCAGTATTTT
.,.,TRBJ2-2,TRBV3-1,CASSHSGSNTGELFF,TGTGCCAGCAGCCACTCAGGTTCGAACACCGGGGAGCTGTTTTTT
.,few,TRBJ2-3,TRBV6-2/TRBV6-3,CASSSTDTDTQYF,TGTGCCAGCAGTTCGACAGACACAGATACGCAGTATTTT
.,.,TRBJ2-3,TRBV7-9,CASSSDRSTDTQYF,TGTGCCAGCAGTTCGGACAGAAGCACAGATACGCAGTATTTT
.,many,TRBJ2-5,TRBV12-3/TRBV12-4,CASSVYQETQYF,TGTGCCAGCAGTGTGTACCAAGAGACCCAGTACTTC
TRBD1,many,TRBJ1-4,TRBV20-1,CSASRGRVNEKLFF,TGCAGTGCTAGCAGGGGGCGTGTTAATGAAAAACTGTTTTTT
.,.,TRBJ2-1,TRBV12-3/TRBV12-4,CASSPPSETEQFF,TGTGCCAGCAGTCCCCCCTCTGAAACTGAGCAGTTCTTC
.,few,TRBJ1-3,TRBV29-1,CSVDRGRNTIYF,TGCAGCGTTGATCGGGGTCGAAACACCATATATTTT
TRBD1,many,TRBJ2-3,TRBV12-3/TRBV12-4,CASSWGQGDTQYF,TGTGCCAGCAGTTGGGGACAGGGTGATACGCAGTATTTT
.,many,TRBJ1-1,TRBV11-2,CASSLGRIEAFF,TGTGCCAGCAGCTTAGGGCGTATTGAAGCTTTCTTT
TRBD1,many,TRBJ1-1,TRBV28,CASSLIQGTTEAFF,TGTGCCAGCAGTTTGATACAGGGGACCACTGAAGCTTTCTTT
TRBD1,few,TRBJ2-7,TRBV30,CAWSRDSYTSEQYF,TGTGCCTGGAGTCGGGACAGCTACACCTCCGAGCAGTACTTC
.,few,TRBJ2-2,TRBV7-2,CASSLWGGPGTGELFF,TGTGCCAGCAGCCTATGGGGCGGACCGGGGACCGGGGAGCTGTTTTTT
.,.,TRBJ1-1,TRBV5-1,CASSLDRFKNTEAFF,TGCGCCAGCAGCTTGGACAGGTTTAAAAACACTGAAGCTTTCTTT
.,.,TRBJ1-2,TRBV28,CASRTDGGYTF,TGTGCCAGCAGGACCGACGGCGGGTACACCTTC
TRBD1,few,TRBJ2-7,TRBV3-1,CASSLGTGDAAQYF,TGTGCCAGCAGCCTCGGGACAGGGGATGCTGCGCAGTACTTC
TRBD2,.,TRBJ2-2,TRBV20-1,CSARDRSGGDTGELFF,TGCAGTGCTAGAGATCGGAGCGGGGGGGACACCGGGGAGCTGTTTTTT
TRBD2,.,TRBJ2-1,TRBV20-1,CSAPASGGQVGEQFF,TGCAGTGCCCCGGCTAGCGGGGGGCAGGTGGGGGAGCAGTTCTTC
TRBD1,.,TRBJ2-7,TRBV19,CASSNPGQVKPTYEQYF,TGTGCCAGTAGTAACCCTGGACAGGTGAAACCCACCTACGAGCAGTACTTC
.,.,TRBJ2-5,TRBV12-3/TRBV12-4,CASSFEGPETQYF,TGTGCCAGCAGTTTTGAGGGACCGGAGACCCAGTACTTC
.,.,TRBJ1-6,TRBV12-3/TRBV12-4,CASRESYNSPLHF,TGTGCCAGCAGGGAATCTTATAATTCACCCCTCCACTTT
.,many,TRBJ2-7,TRBV20-1,CSARPFSGHHDEQYF,TGCAGTGCTAGGCCCTTCTCGGGACACCATGACGAGCAGTACTTC
.,few,TRBJ2-5,TRBV6-2/TRBV6-3,CASSRRTAGQETQYF,TGTGCCAGCAGCCGACGGACAGCGGGCCAAGAGACCCAGTACTTC
.,.,TRBJ1-5,TRBV7-2,CASSLGFSVNQPQHF,TGTGCCAGCAGCTTAGGGTTCTCGGTCAATCAGCCCCAGCATTTT
TRBD1,few,TRBJ1-2,TRBV5-6,CASSYQQGDYTF,TGTGCCAGCAGCTACCAACAGGGGGACTACACCTTC
TRBD2,many,TRBJ2-3,TRBV5-1,CASSFGTSLPDTQYF,TGCGCCAGCAGCTTCGGGACTAGTCTCCCAGATACGCAGTATTTT
.,many,TRBJ1-5,TRBV6-5,CASRPGEYSNQPQHF,TGTGCCAGCCGCCCCGGGGAATATAGCAATCAGCCCCAGCATTTT
.,.,TRBJ2-3,TRBV20-1,CSAIRTSTDTQYF,TGCAGTGCTATTCGGACCTCCACAGATACGCAGTATTTT
.,few,TRBJ2-3,TRBV20-1,CSASPRGVQYF,TGCAGTGCTAGCCCCCGCGGGGTCCAGTATTTT
.,many,TRBJ2-5,TRBV28,CASSLSYQETQYF,TGTGCCAGCAGTTTGTCCTACCAAGAGACCCAGTACTTC
.,few,TRBJ1-5,TRBV12-3/TRBV12-4,CASRFGFQPQHF,TGTGCCAGCAGGTTCGGGTTTCAGCCCCAGCATTTT
.,.,TRBJ2-2,TRBV7-2,CASSPRVAGVGELFF,TGTGCCAGCAGCCCTCGGGTAGCCGGGGTCGGGGAGCTGTTTTTT
TRBD1,few,TRBJ1-5,TRBV7-2,CASSLGRGQGNQPQHF,TGTGCCAGCAGCTTAGGAAGGGGGCAAGGCAATCAGCCCCAGCATTTT
.,.,TRBJ2-7,TRBV20-1,CSAKGRFSYEQYF,TGCAGTGCTAAGGGACGGTTCAGCTACGAGCAGTACTTC
TRBD1,many,TRBJ2-2,TRBV25-1,CASSSPTGKNTGELFF,TGTGCCAGCAGCTCCCCGACAGGGAAGAACACCGGGGAGCTGTTTTTT
.,many,TRBJ2-4,TRBV27,CASSRARQNIQYF,TGTGCCAGCAGCCGCGCCCGACAAAACATTCAGTACTTC
.,many,TRBJ2-2,TRBV20-1,CSAREGLSDGELFF,TGCAGTGCTAGAGAAGGGCTTTCGGACGGGGAGCTGTTTTTT
.,.,TRBJ1-3,TRBV5-1,CASSQNQENTIYF,TGCGCCAGCAGTCAAAATCAGGAAAACACCATATATTTT